These 15 T cell receptor beta chains were sequenced from one sample in a study of shared clonotypes between healthy human individuals. CD45RO-negative cells were positively selected for CCR7, leaving out terminally differentiated effector memory CD45RA+ cells. Assay used: immunoSEQ multiplex PCR; TCRdb lists only in-frame clones, some missing. The sample holds about 580,000 clones, 95% to 98% seen once. Sequences were obtained from naive CD8+ T cells sorted from blood. The receptor set was obtained from a young man in good health.

This chain uses TRBV5-1 with TRBJ1-5, with D possibly TRBD1 on 5 matching bases. Germline CDR1 is SGHRS and CDR2 is YFSETQ. V shed 0 bases and J shed 4 bases, with 14 bases lying between them. The CDR3 runs 16 residues. In DNA, the CDR3 is TGCGCCAGCAGCTTGGCCGGGGCGGGGTATAATCAGCCCCAGCATTTT. Amino acids: CASSLAGAGYNQPQHF.

The chain couples TRBV7-3 to TRBJ2-1; 8 nucleotides agree with TRBD2. Germline lookup yields CDR1 SGHTA and CDR2 FQGTGA. J lost 2 bases, V lost 5 bases, and 8 bases had no gene match. This CDR3 contains 16 residues. The CDR3 DNA reads as TGTGCCAGCAGCCCGGACGGTAGCGGGGCCTACAATGAGCAGTTCTTC. Protein product: CASSPDGSGAYNEQFF.

This chain links TRBV7-2 with TRBJ2-7; D is unclear. The CDR3 runs 12 residues. With 10 bases removed from V and 4 bases from J, the gap between germline ends came to 14 bases. Germline CDR1 SGHTA, CDR2 FQGNSA. CDR3 residues: CATHRYSYEQYF. Here the CDR3 DNA reads TGTGCCACACACCGTTACTCGTACGAGCAGTACTTC.

This chain uses TRBV27 with TRBJ2-3, with D possibly being TRBD2 (5 bases). The ends were cut back, 5 bases at V and 6 bases at J, with 15 bases in the middle. Germline assignment: CDR1 MNHEY and CDR2 SMNVEV (reference sequence). This CDR3 is 14 amino acids long. DNA of the CDR3: TGTGCCAGCAGTCCGCTAGGACTGGAGGATACGCAGTATTTT. This encodes CASSPLGLEDTQYF.

This chain joins TRBV5-1 and TRBJ2-3; 12 bases fit TRBD2. Germline CDR1 and CDR2: SGHRS and YFSETQ. There are 20 residues in the CDR3. With V trimmed by 1 base and J by 0 bases, 12 bases remained unmatched. DNA of the CDR3: TGCGCCAGCAGCTTGACCCCCGGACTAGCGGGACCCTCTAGCACAGATACGCAGTATTTT. Protein sequence: CASSLTPGLAGPSSTDTQYF.

This chain uses TRBV14 with TRBJ2-1; maybe TRBD2 (6 bases). The CDR3 covers 16 residues. Trimming removed 8 bases from V and 2 bases from J, with 19 bases in between. Germline loops: CDR1 SGHDN, CDR2 FVKESK. The CDR3 DNA reads TGTGCCAGCGCGCACGAGGTAGCGGCCACCTACAATGAGCAGTTCTTC. This gives the protein CASAHEVAATYNEQFF.

About this clone itself: This specimen includes other DNA sequences encoding the same CDR3. The genes are TRBV18 and TRBJ2-7; 9 nucleotides match TRBD1. Germline V gives CDR1 KGHSH, CDR2 LQKENI. The CDR3 has 14 residues. Unmatched junction bases numbered 4, after V lost 6 bases and J lost 1 base. The CDR3 nucleotides are TGTGCCAGCTCGTCCGGGACAGGGTCCTACGAGCAGTACTTC. This sequence encodes CASSSGTGSYEQYF. Using reference TRBV18 and TRBJ2-7 for the parts outside the CDR3, the full variable domain is NAGVMQNPRHLVRRRGQEARLRCSPMKGHSHVYWYRQLPEEGLKFMVYLQKENIIDESGMPKERFSAEFPKEGPSILRIQQVVRGDSAAYFCASSSGTGSYEQYFGPGTRLTVT.

V usage is TRBV6-5 and J usage is TRBJ1-1; D gene uncertain. The CDR3 consists of 16 residues. Looked up from germline, CDR1 is MNHEY and CDR2 is SVGAGI. Trimming cost V 1 base and J 5 bases, with 17 bases left between them. The CDR3 loop reads CASSYYSITGGTEAFF. The CDR3 region has the DNA TGTGCCAGCAGTTACTACTCAATAACGGGAGGGACTGAAGCTTTCTTT.

The J gene is TRBJ1-2, the V gene TRBV5-4; TRBD1 is a possible D gene (5 bases). The CDR3 has 15 residues. Trimming removed 6 bases at V and 6 bases at J, with 21 bases between. Germline-derived CDR1 and CDR2 are SGHNT and YYREEE (reference sequence). CDR3 nucleotides: TGTGCCAGCAACCCGTGGGGGAGTGCGGGAGATGGCTACACCTTC. The encoded protein is CASNPWGSAGDGYTF.

The chain combines TRBV4-3 with TRBJ2-2; unclear D gene. V dropped 1 base and J dropped 4 bases, with 7 bases sitting between them. Germline V lookup: CDR1 LGHNA, CDR2 YSLEER. The CDR3 is 14 amino acids. The CDR3 DNA follows: TGCGCCAGCAGCCAAGGAAGAACCACCGGGGAGCTGTTTTTT. Amino acids: CASSQGRTTGELFF.

This rearrangement joins TRBV5-1 to TRBJ1-2; no definite D call. Germline V gene lookup returns CDR1 SGHRS and CDR2 YFSETQ. Trimming stripped 2 bases from V and 0 bases from J, with 5 bases between. The CDR3 is 13 residues long. The CDR3 region is CASSLSPNYGYTF. In nucleotides, the CDR3 is TGCGCCAGCAGCTTAAGTCCTAACTATGGCTACACCTTC.

V gene TRBV29-1 combines with J gene TRBJ2-1, with 10 bases fitting TRBD2. With V trimmed by 5 bases and J by 5 bases, 3 bases remained unmatched. This CDR3 spans 13 amino acids. Looked up from germline, CDR1 is SQVTM and CDR2 is ANQGSEA. The CDR3 sequence: CSVWTSGDNEQFF. CDR3 sequence (DNA): TGCAGCGTTTGGACTAGCGGAGACAATGAGCAGTTCTTC.

V is TRBV9 and J is TRBJ2-2, with D unresolved. Per germline, CDR1 SGDLS and CDR2 YYNGEE. Trimming stripped 3 bases from V and 4 bases from J, with 10 bases between. The CDR3 consists of 14 residues. CDR3 sequence: CASSGTWGTGELFF. In DNA form, the CDR3 reads TGTGCCAGCAGCGGGACGTGGGGCACCGGGGAGCTGTTTTTT. Complete variable domain (other parts from reference TRBV9 and TRBJ2-2): DSGVTQTPKHLITATGQRVTLRCSPRSGDLSVYWYQQSLDQGLQFLIQYYNGEERAKGNILERFSAQQFPDLHSELNLSSLELGDSALYFCASSGTWGTGELFFGEGSRLTVL.

Concerning this clone: The identical CDR3 is also encoded by other nucleotide sequences in the sample. The chain is built from TRBV6-6 and TRBJ1-1, with D uncertain. V was shortened by 0 bases and J by 1 base, with 3 bases between the two germline ends. This CDR3 has 13 residues. CDR1 MNHNY and CDR2 SVGAGI come from the germline V gene (reference sequence). CDR3 in DNA: TGTGCCAGCAGTTACTCCGCGAACACTGAAGCTTTCTTT. Its protein is CASSYSANTEAFF.

This clone was counted only a few times. The genes are TRBV7-9 and TRBJ2-7; 7 nucleotides line up with TRBD2. V gave up 5 bases and J gave up 3 bases; unmatched junction bases: 7. This CDR3 region has 14 residues. Germline CDR1 SEHNR, CDR2 FQNEAQ (reference sequence). The CDR3 sequence: CASSHGLVHYEQYF. CDR3 in DNA: TGTGCCAGCAGCCACGGACTAGTTCACTACGAGCAGTACTTC.